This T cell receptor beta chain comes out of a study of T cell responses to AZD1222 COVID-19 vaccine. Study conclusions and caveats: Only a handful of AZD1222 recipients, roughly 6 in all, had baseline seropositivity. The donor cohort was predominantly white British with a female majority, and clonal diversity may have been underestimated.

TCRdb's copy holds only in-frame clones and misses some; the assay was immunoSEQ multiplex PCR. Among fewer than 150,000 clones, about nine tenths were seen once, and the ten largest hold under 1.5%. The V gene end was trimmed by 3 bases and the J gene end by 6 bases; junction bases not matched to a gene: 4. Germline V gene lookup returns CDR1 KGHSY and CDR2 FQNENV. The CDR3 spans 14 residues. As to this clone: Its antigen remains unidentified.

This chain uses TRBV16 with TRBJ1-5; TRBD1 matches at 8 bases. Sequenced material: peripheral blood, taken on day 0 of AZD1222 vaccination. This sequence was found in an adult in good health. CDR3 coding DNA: TGTGCCAGCAGCCAGGACAGGGTGGTTCAGCCCCAGCATTTT. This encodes CASSQDRVVQPQHF. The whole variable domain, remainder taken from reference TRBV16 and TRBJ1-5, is GEEVAQTPKHLVRGEGQKAKLYCAPIKGHSYVFWYQQVLKNEFKFLISFQNENVFDETGMPKERFSAKCLPNSPCSLEIQATKLEDSAVYFCASSQDRVVQPQHFGDGTRLSIL.